This T cell receptor beta chain appears in the sequencing data of a study of OX40 agonist ivuxolimab in advanced cancers. For context, the study as a whole: Ivuxolimab was a fully human IgG2 agonistic monoclonal antibody targeting the costimulatory receptor OX40 (CD134). Intravenous ivuxolimab was administered to patients every 2 weeks at six dose levels: 0.01, 0.1, 0.3, 1.5, 3 and 10 mg/kg. Peripheral TCRbeta sequencing was intended to test whether TCR sequence diversity was altered and clonal T-cell expansion was caused by ivuxolimab. Prior anti-PD-1, anti-PD-L1 or anti-CTLA-4 therapy was permitted, and checkpoint inhibitors had been received by less than 45% of dose-escalation patients. Among the roughly 50 dose-escalation patients, around 19 had hepatocellular carcinoma, approximately 15 melanoma, 9 renal cell carcinoma and 9 head and neck cancer. Three dose-escalation patients achieved partial responses, one with hepatocellular carcinoma and two with cutaneous melanoma. The paper covers the monotherapy dose-escalation part of the phase I ivuxolimab trial, which included N = 52 patients. In the dose-escalation cohort, 82.7% of patients were male, and the mean age was roughly 60 years, with a range of about 23 to 85. Here is what the overall study found, with its caveats: At doses of 0.1 to 3.0 mg/kg, clonal expansion of both CD4+ and CD8+ blood T cells was observed from baseline to week 6. Low levels of normalized T-cell clonal expansion were also seen in some nonresponding patients. Partial responders in the 0.1-3.0 mg/kg groups had among the lowest normalized peripheral clonal expansion, especially among CD8+ T cells. On average, CD8+ T cells showed more expanded clones than CD4+ T cells after ivuxolimab. The antigen specificity of the clonally expanded peripheral T cells was not determined.

In regard to this clone: Its antigen specificity is not known. Base qualities are not at hand, and no much larger clone is one base apart.

For sequencing of the TCRbeta CDR3 region, genomic DNA was extracted from the sorted cells. The immunoSEQ Assay was used for sequencing of TCRbeta CDR3 regions. The table was pulled from immuneACCESS by TCRdb, which kept in-frame rearrangements only. Such tables lose some clones; where checked, under half of the loss comes from unresolved V genes, and the rest has no known cause. A total of about 93,000 clones appear in this sample, 92% of them only once. Jointly, the top ten make up 0.45% to 0.55% of the sample. Deletion took 4 bases off V and 7 bases off J, with a span of 14 bases between the germline ends. CDR1 is given as LNHDA and CDR2 as SQIVND, both from the germline V gene (reference sequence). The CDR3 has 14 amino acids, counting the end cysteine and phenylalanine. Just CDR3 DNA is preserved here, 42 bases in frame from base 1. The trial excluded patients who had a history of autoimmune disease or were on systemic immunosuppression. Peripheral blood for TCR sequencing was drawn from every dose cohort at baseline, at cycle 4 day 1 and at cycle 7 day 1. Samples were obtained from an open-label, multicenter, first-in-human phase I dose-escalation trial of ivuxolimab. Adults with locally advanced or metastatic melanoma, renal cell carcinoma, hepatocellular carcinoma or head and neck squamous cell carcinoma were enrolled in the trial. CD4+ and CD8+ T cells were sorted separately from peripheral blood before TCR sequencing.

The starting material was CD4+ or CD8+ T cells sorted from blood, obtained in a trial of the OX40 agonist ivuxolimab. The rearranged chain carries TRBV19 and TRBJ2-1; D gene: possibly TRBD2, on 6 matching bases. This TCR came from an adult with an advanced solid tumor such as melanoma, head and neck, liver or kidney cancer. The base sequence is TGTGCCAGTAGTACACCGGGACTTAGTAATGAGCAGTTCTTC. Translated, it gives CASSTPGLSNEQFF.